This section outlines one TCR beta chain sequence together with its context. Its antigen is still unknown. Per-base quality was not reported, and no clone a single base away is much larger than it. The CDR3, from cysteine to phenylalanine, totals 15 residues. Only the CDR3 DNA is retained, 45 bases long and in frame from the first base. At the junction V is shortened by 2 bases and J by 6 bases, with 14 bases in between. CDR1 SGHTA and CDR2 FQGNSA were looked up in the germline V gene. The instrument given in TCRdb is Illumina HiSeq 2500. TCR beta libraries were prepared by quantitative 5'-RACE with molecular barcodes. On the study's bioinformatics: A new computational method based on a probabilistic model of VDJ rearrangement was used to identify disease-linked TCR variants. TCRdb handled the public reads itself, with Q25 trimming in fastp and clone calling in MiXCR, and kept productive beta chains. Each CDR3 protein gets just one entry, which takes the most common genes and DNA from the rows behind it. TCRdb, not the original authors, processed these V and J calls. This sample gives around 300,000 distinct CDR3 sequences in total; roughly 20% of them show up just once. The ten largest clones represent about 3.7% of the sample.

The data derive from a study of CD8 T cells in ankylosing spondylitis (dated by TCRdb to 2016 to 2017). Background on the whole study: To find TCR variants linked to disease, the study profiled T cell receptor beta repertoires in ankylosing spondylitis patients and healthy donors. Peripheral blood samples were taken, and synovial fluid was additionally collected from ankylosing spondylitis patients. The whole study cohort included about a hundred healthy donors and around 24 ankylosing spondylitis patients.

Paper-wide results and their limitations: Blood from ankylosing spondylitis patients appeared to be characterized by a TCR beta motif made up of fewer than ten highly homologous amino acid variants. The disease-linked clones were reported as significantly enriched in matched synovial fluid samples from ankylosing spondylitis patients. The disease-linked clones had a CD8+ phenotype and were found at relatively low frequencies in peripheral blood. Some motif variants had previously been reported in the synovial fluid and blood of reactive arthritis patients, which suggests shared mechanisms of disease initiation.

The rearranged chain carries TRBV7-2 and TRBJ2-1; a tentative D match to TRBD2 spans 5 bases. The sequenced material came from blood, either unsorted or a sorted T cell fraction (not recorded which). The clonotype comes from a female donor with ankylosing spondylitis or in good health (not recorded which). Read as DNA, the sequence is TGTGCCAGCAGCTTATCATCAGGACTCCTCAATGAGCAGTTCTTC. This gives the protein CASSLSSGLLNEQFF.